Following are 8 T cell receptor beta chains from one sample sequenced in a study of control samples from healthy donors and cancer patients. Clones were sequenced by immunoSEQ multiplex PCR, and TCRdb holds only the in-frame ones, with some missing. The sample records about 120,000 clones, over 85% being singletons. Sequencing was performed on blood. The source is a man younger than 40 in good health.

This chain links TRBV19 with TRBJ1-5; 7 bases map to TRBD1. Germline-derived CDR1 and CDR2 are LNHDA and SQIVND (reference sequence). With V trimmed by 0 bases and J by 4 bases, 3 bases remained unmatched. CDR3 length: 15 amino acids. For the CDR3, the DNA is TGTGCCAGTAGTATAGATCAGACAGGGAATCAGCCCCAGCATTTT. It yields the protein CASSIDQTGNQPQHF.

The table lists this clone with a few counts. The chain uses TRBV6-6 and TRBJ1-1; 9 bases are a match to TRBD1. The ends lost 5 bases at V and 5 bases at J; junction bases unmatched: 6. The CDR3 spans 14 residues. From germline, CDR1 is MNHNY and CDR2 SVGAGI (reference sequence). The CDR3 here is CASSPTGGATEAFF. Here the CDR3 DNA reads TGTGCCAGCAGTCCCACAGGGGGCGCGACTGAAGCTTTCTTT.

The chain employs TRBV7-9 and TRBJ2-7; D is unresolved. The CDR3 totals 13 residues. V was trimmed by 6 bases and J by 3 bases, leaving 12 bases between them. The germline gives CDR1 SEHNR, CDR2 FQNEAQ (reference sequence). CDR3 DNA: TGTGCCAGCAGACATGGCACTGGCTACGAGCAGTACTTC. Translated: CASRHGTGYEQYF.

The chain recombines TRBV7-9 with TRBJ1-6; the D is unclear. The length of the CDR3 is 14 residues. CDR1 and CDR2 (germline): SEHNR, FQNEAQ (reference sequence). V lost 3 bases and J lost 7, with 10 bases in between. CDR3 region: CASSLDAANSPLHF. The CDR3 bases are TGTGCCAGCAGCTTGGACGCAGCCAATTCACCCCTCCACTTT.

The genes are TRBV2 and TRBJ2-1; D is uncertain. Per the germline V gene, CDR1 is SNHLY and CDR2 is FYNNEI. The V end lost 6 bases, the J end lost 8 bases, and 11 bases lay between the germline ends. The CDR3 is made up of 12 amino acids. CDR3 nucleotide sequence: TGTGCCAGCAGCGTTTTAGAGGATGAGCAGTTCTTC. Protein product: CASSVLEDEQFF.

This chain uses TRBV4-1 with TRBJ2-5; TRBD2 matches at 9 bases. This CDR3 is built from 16 residues. Germline CDR1 and CDR2: MGHRA and YSYEKL. J lost 5 bases, V lost 1 base, and 8 bases had no gene match. The CDR3 coding sequence is TGCGCCAGCAGCCAAGTGCCAGCGGGGGGAGGGGAGACCCAGTACTTC. It encodes CASSQVPAGGGETQYF.

J is TRBJ1-5 and V is TRBV19, with unresolved D. Germline-derived CDR1 and CDR2 are LNHDA and SQIVND (reference sequence). The V end was cut by 3 bases, the J end by 6 bases, with 9 bases between. The length of the CDR3 is 13 residues. The CDR3: CASSIGEIQPQHF. In DNA, the CDR3 is TGTGCCAGTAGTATCGGGGAAATTCAGCCCCAGCATTTT.

The V call is TRBV28, the J call TRBJ2-5; 10 nucleotides align to TRBD1. The CDR3 runs to 17 residues. Trimming took 5 bases from V and 2 from J; bases not matched to a gene: 11. Germline assignment: CDR1 MDHEN and CDR2 SYDVKM. The CDR3: CASSPRDRGRWQETQYF. Written as DNA, the CDR3 is TGTGCCAGCAGTCCCCGGGACAGGGGACGATGGCAAGAGACCCAGTACTTC.